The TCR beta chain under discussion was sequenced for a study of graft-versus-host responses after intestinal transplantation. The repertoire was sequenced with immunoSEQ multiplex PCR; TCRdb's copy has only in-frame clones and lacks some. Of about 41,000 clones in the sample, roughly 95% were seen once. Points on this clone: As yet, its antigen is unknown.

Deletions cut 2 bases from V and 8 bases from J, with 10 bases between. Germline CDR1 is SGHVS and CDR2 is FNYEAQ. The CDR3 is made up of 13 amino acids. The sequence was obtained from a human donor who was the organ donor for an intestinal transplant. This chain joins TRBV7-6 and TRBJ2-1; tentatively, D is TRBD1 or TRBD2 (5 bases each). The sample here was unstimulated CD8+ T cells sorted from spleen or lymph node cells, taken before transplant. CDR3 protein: CASSLLGDDEQFF. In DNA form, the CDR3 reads TGTGCCAGCAGCTTACTGGGGGACGATGAGCAGTTCTTC.